This T cell receptor beta chain was documented in a study of T cell changes during pregnancy in multiple sclerosis. Germline V gives CDR1 MNHEY, CDR2 SMNVEV (reference sequence). The V end was cut by 4 bases, the J end by 7 bases, with 22 bases between. The CDR3 extends over 16 amino acids. Only in-frame clones appear in the TCRdb table, and some are missing; sequencing was by immunoSEQ multiplex PCR. The sample lists about 110,000 clones; under 95% were seen once. Source: peripheral blood, taken after pregnancy. This receptor was obtained from a female donor with multiple sclerosis, enrolled in a pregnancy study. V usage is TRBV27 and J usage is TRBJ1-2; TRBD1 might be the D (5 bases). CDR3 nucleotides: TGTGCCAGCAGTTATTTGGCCGGGACTCAGGGAGCTGGCTACACCTTC. Its protein product is CASSYLAGTQGAGYTF.